Listed here are 11 T cell receptor beta chains from one sample, sequenced in a study of cytotoxic CD8 clonotypes in ibrutinib-treated CLL. Only in-frame clones appear in the TCRdb table, and some are missing; sequencing was by immunoSEQ multiplex PCR. The table records around 310,000 clones, approximately 80% of them present only once. The material was PBMCs, obtained before ibrutinib treatment. The receptors shown here come from a human donor with chronic lymphocytic leukemia.

J is TRBJ1-2 and V is TRBV4-1; 9 bases are a match to TRBD1. CDR3 size: 16 residues. The V and J ends lost 1 base and 5 bases, in that order; junction bases with no gene match: 8. From germline, CDR1 is MGHRA and CDR2 YSYEKL. The CDR3 nucleotides are TGCGCCAGCAGCCAAGCCGCGGGACAGGGAGAATATGGCTACACCTTC. It specifies CASSQAAGQGEYGYTF.

This clone has a handful of counts. The DNA for the CDR3 is TGTGCCAGTCCTGGAGGACAGGGTAAAGGAGCTTTCTTT. It codes for CASPGGQGKGAFF. The chain recombines TRBV28 with TRBJ1-1; 8 nucleotides match TRBD1. V shed 9 bases and J 10 bases; nucleotides not matched to a gene: 13. The CDR3 length is 13 residues. Germline V gene sequence: CDR1 MDHEN, CDR2 SYDVKM. Full variable domain (remainder filled in from reference TRBV28 and TRBJ1-1): DVKVTQSSRYLVKRTGEKVFLECVQDMDHENMFWYRQDPGLGLRLIYFSYDVKMKEKGDIPEGYSVSREKKERFSLILESASTNQTSMYLCASPGGQGKGAFFGQGTRLTVV.

This clone has only one observation. V and J are TRBV5-4 and TRBJ1-2, with a weak D call TRBD1 (5 bases). This CDR3 has 14 residues. With 1 base removed from V and 4 bases from J, the gap between germline ends came to 11 bases. Germline CDR1 and CDR2: SGHNT and YYREEE (reference sequence). CDR3 residues: CASSLTRQGYGYTF. In DNA form, the CDR3 reads TGTGCCAGCAGCTTGACAAGGCAGGGCTATGGCTACACCTTC.

This clone was observed a handful of times. DNA for the CDR3: TGTGCCAGCAGCTTAGATCTCAGGACTAGCGGGGTTAGATACGAGCAGTACTTC. It encodes CASSLDLRTSGVRYEQYF. The V and J genes are TRBV7-6 and TRBJ2-7, with TRBD2 matching over 12 bases. This CDR3 spans 18 amino acids. V shed 1 base, J shed 4 bases, and the junction held 11 bases outside the gene matches. Germline lookup yields CDR1 SGHVS and CDR2 FNYEAQ.

The chain employs TRBV11-2 and TRBJ1-1; 8 bases match TRBD1. Trimming at V came to 1 base and at J to 1 base, leaving 5 bases not matched to a gene. This CDR3 contains 16 residues. Germline CDR1 and CDR2: SGHAT and FQNNGV. CDR3 protein: CASSLARGQGNTEAFF. The CDR3 coding sequence is TGTGCCAGCAGCTTAGCCAGGGGGCAGGGGAACACTGAAGCTTTCTTT.

V usage is TRBV5-4 and J usage is TRBJ2-7; 12 nucleotides line up with TRBD2. Trimming cost V 3 bases and J 2 bases; bases outside gene matches: 3. This CDR3 is 15 amino acids long. Germline loops: CDR1 SGHNT, CDR2 YYREEE (reference sequence). The CDR3 coding sequence is TGTGCCAGCAGCTCCCTAGCGGGAGGGACCTACGAGCAGTACTTC. Residues: CASSSLAGGTYEQYF. Together with reference TRBV5-4 and TRBJ2-7, the CDR3 gives the full variable domain: ETGVTQSPTHLIKTRGQQVTLRCSSQSGHNTVSWYQQALGQGPQFIFQYYREEENGRGNFPPRFSGLQFPNYSSELNVNALELDDSALYLCASSSLAGGTYEQYFGPGTRLTVT.

V gene TRBV19 combines with J gene TRBJ2-7, with D possibly being TRBD1 (5 bases). Germline CDR1 is LNHDA and CDR2 is SQIVND (reference sequence). Deletions cut 3 bases from V and 5 bases from J, with 11 bases between. The CDR3 sequence is 13 residues long. In nucleotides, the CDR3 is TGTGCCAGTAGTATGCGACAGCCCCACGAGCAGTACTTC. Translation: CASSMRQPHEQYF.

V usage is TRBV4-2 and J usage is TRBJ2-2, with TRBD2 matching 7 bases. This CDR3 region has 15 residues. The V segment lost 5 bases and the J segment 6 bases; nucleotides outside the gene matches: 9. Germline V gene lookup returns CDR1 LGHNA and CDR2 YNFKEQ. CDR3 nucleotides: TGTGCCAGCAGCTCCCGAGCGGGGAGTTCCGGGGAGCTGTTTTTT. Its translation is CASSSRAGSSGELFF.

The rearrangement links TRBV19 to TRBJ2-1, with D maybe TRBD2 (6 bases). This CDR3 spans 12 amino acids. The V end was cut by 9 bases, the J end by 10 bases, with 16 bases between. Germline assignment: CDR1 LNHDA and CDR2 SQIVND (reference sequence). CDR3 coding DNA: TGTGCCAGCGGCCGGAGGGAAGTAGAGCAGTTCTTC. It encodes CASGRREVEQFF.

The chain joins TRBV9 to TRBJ2-7, with a possible D match to TRBD1 (5 bases). V lost 0 bases and J lost 5, with 12 bases in between. Germline CDR1 and CDR2: SGDLS and YYNGEE. This CDR3 has 14 amino acids. Here the CDR3 reads CASSVGSDINEQYF. The CDR3 bases are TGTGCCAGCAGCGTAGGATCGGACATAAACGAGCAGTACTTC.

To note about this clone: This specimen includes other DNA sequences encoding the same CDR3. V and J are TRBV28 and TRBJ1-5; D remains unclear. The CDR3 has 14 residues. Germline CDR1 and CDR2: MDHEN and SYDVKM. Between the trimmed V and J ends, which lost 3 bases and 0 bases, there was a span of 6 bases. The DNA of the CDR3 is TGTGCCAGCAGTTTTGTAGGTAGCAATCAGCCCCAGCATTTT. This encodes CASSFVGSNQPQHF.